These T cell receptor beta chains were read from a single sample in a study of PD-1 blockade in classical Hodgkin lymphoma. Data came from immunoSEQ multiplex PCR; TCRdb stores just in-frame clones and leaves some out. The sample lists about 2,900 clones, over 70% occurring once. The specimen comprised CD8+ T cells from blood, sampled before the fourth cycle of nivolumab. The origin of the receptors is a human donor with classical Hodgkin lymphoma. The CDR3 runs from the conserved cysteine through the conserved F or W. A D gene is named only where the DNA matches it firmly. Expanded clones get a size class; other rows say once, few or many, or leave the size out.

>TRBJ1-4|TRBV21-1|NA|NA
CASLEGFNEKLFF
TGTGCCAGCCTGGAGGGGTTCAATGAAAAACTGTTTTTT
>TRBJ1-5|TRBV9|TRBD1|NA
CASSAGGRNQPQHF
TGTGCCAGCAGCGCAGGGGGCAGGAATCAGCCCCAGCATTTT
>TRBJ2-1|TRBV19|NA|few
CASSINGNYYNEQFF
TGTGCCAGTAGTATCAACGGGAACTACTACAATGAGCAGTTCTTC
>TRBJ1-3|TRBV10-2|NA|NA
CATWPLGSQKTTRANTIYF
TGCGCCACTTGGCCCCTCGGGTCCCAGAAGACTACTCGGGCAAACACCATATATTTT
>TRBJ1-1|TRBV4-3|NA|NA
CASSQDRGGGLNTEAFF
TGCGCCAGCAGCCAAGATCGAGGAGGGGGATTGAACACTGAAGCTTTCTTT
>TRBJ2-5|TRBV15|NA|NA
CATSRDAFEQDSQETQYF
TGTGCCACCAGCAGAGACGCCTTCGAGCAGGACTCGCAAGAGACCCAGTACTTC
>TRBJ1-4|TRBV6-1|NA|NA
CASSEYRGATNEKLFF
TGTGCCAGCAGTGAATACCGGGGTGCAACTAATGAAAAACTGTTTTTT
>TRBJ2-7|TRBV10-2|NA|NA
CASSTTGNPYEQYF
TGCGCCAGCAGTACCACAGGGAACCCCTACGAGCAGTACTTC
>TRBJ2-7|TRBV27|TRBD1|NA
CASSLSGGVAYEQYF
TGTGCCAGCAGTTTATCAGGGGGCGTAGCCTACGAGCAGTACTTC
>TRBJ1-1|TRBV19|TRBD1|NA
CASRDRATEAFF
TGTGCCAGTCGAGACAGGGCAACTGAAGCTTTCTTT
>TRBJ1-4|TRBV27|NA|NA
CASSYRGNEKLFF
TGTGCCAGCAGTTACCGGGGTAATGAAAAACTGTTTTTT
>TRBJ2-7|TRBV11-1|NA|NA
CASSLRDTPYEQYF
TGTGCCAGCAGCTTACGGGACACGCCCTACGAGCAGTACTTC
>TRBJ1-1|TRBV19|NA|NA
CASSIGSGGWTEAFF
TGTGCCAGTAGTATCGGGAGTGGGGGATGGACTGAAGCTTTCTTT
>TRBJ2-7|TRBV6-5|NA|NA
CASSWARGEYEQYF
TGTGCCAGCAGTTGGGCCAGAGGGGAGTACGAGCAGTACTTC
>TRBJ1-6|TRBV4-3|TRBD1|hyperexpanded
CASSHRTGRPLHF
TGCGCCAGCAGCCATCGGACAGGGAGGCCCCTCCACTTT
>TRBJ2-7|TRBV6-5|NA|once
CASSYSAGSYEQYF
TGTGCCAGCAGTTACTCGGCAGGGTCCTACGAGCAGTACTTC
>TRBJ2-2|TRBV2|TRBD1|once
CASSESSGQLNTGELFF
TGTGCCAGCAGTGAATCCTCGGGACAGCTGAACACCGGGGAGCTGTTTTTT
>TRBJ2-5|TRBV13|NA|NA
CASSSPGIQETQYF
TGTGCCAGCAGTTCTCCGGGAATCCAAGAGACCCAGTACTTC
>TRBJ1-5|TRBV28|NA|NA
CASSLWAKAQPQHF
TGTGCCAGCAGTTTATGGGCTAAGGCTCAGCCCCAGCATTTT
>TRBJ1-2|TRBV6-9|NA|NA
CASGWGPGGYTF
TGTGCCAGCGGGTGGGGGCCAGGGGGCTACACCTTC
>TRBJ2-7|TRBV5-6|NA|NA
CASSQDRSEQYF
TGTGCCAGCAGCCAAGATAGGAGCGAGCAGTACTTC
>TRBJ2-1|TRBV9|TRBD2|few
CASAPGILSGGYNEQFF
TGTGCCAGCGCGCCAGGCATCCTCAGCGGGGGGTACAATGAGCAGTTCTTC
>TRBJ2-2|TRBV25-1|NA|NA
CASSELGGRNTGELFF
TGTGCCAGCAGTGAATTGGGGGGTAGGAACACCGGGGAGCTGTTTTTT
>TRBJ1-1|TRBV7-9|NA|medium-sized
CASSSLGGLMNTEAFF
TGTGCCAGCAGCTCCCTTGGGGGCTTAATGAACACTGAAGCTTTCTTT
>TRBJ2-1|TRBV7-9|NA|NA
CASSLGGGIYNEQFF
TGTGCCAGCAGCTTAGGAGGAGGAATTTACAATGAGCAGTTCTTC
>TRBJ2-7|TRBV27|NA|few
CASRDPGLTYEQYF
TGTGCCAGCAGGGATCCGGGTCTTACCTACGAGCAGTACTTC
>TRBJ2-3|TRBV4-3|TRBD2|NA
CASSQAVAGGTQYF
TGCGCCAGCAGCCAAGCGGTTGCGGGGGGTACGCAGTATTTT
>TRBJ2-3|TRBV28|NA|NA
CASSSFKDRRGGTDTQYF
TGTGCCAGCAGTTCCTTTAAGGATAGGCGGGGTGGCACAGATACGCAGTATTTT
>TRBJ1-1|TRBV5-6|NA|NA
CASSLGQGLGRTEAFF
TGTGCCAGCAGCTTGGGGCAGGGGCTGGGGAGGACTGAAGCTTTCTTT
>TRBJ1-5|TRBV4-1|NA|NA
CASSQERGRVNQPQHF
TGCGCCAGCAGCCAAGAGAGGGGCAGGGTTAACCAGCCCCAGCATTTT
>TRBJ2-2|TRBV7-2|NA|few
CASSRGASNTGELFF
TGTGCCAGCAGCCGGGGGGCATCGAACACCGGGGAGCTGTTTTTT
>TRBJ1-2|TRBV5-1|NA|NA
CASSVDNYGYTF
TGCGCCAGCAGTGTGGATAACTATGGCTACACCTTC
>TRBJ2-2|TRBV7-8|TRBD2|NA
CASSAAGGRTNTGELFF
TGTGCCAGCAGCGCCGCGGGGGGGCGAACGAACACCGGGGAGCTGTTTTTT
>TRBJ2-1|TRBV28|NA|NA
CASSLLGGGPYYNEQFF
TGTGCCAGCAGTTTACTGGGTGGGGGCCCCTACTACAATGAGCAGTTCTTC
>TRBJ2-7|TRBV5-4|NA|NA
CASSLDDSSYEQYF
TGTGCCAGCAGCTTGGACGACAGCTCCTACGAGCAGTACTTC
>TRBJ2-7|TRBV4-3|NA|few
CASSPTEVQTYEQYF
TGCGCCAGCAGCCCCACAGAGGTTCAGACCTACGAGCAGTACTTC
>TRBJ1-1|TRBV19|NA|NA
CASSTRTVVGAFF
TGTGCCAGTAGTACCCGGACAGTGGTGGGCGCTTTCTTT
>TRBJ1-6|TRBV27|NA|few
CASRGDGWNNSPLHF
TGTGCCAGCAGGGGAGACGGTTGGAATAATTCACCCCTCCACTTT
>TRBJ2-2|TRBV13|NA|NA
CASSLVVETGELFF
TGTGCCAGCAGCTTAGTAGTAGAGACCGGGGAGCTGTTTTTT
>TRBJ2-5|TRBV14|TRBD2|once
CASSQGTKETQYF
TGTGCCAGCAGCCAGGGGACTAAGGAGACCCAGTACTTC
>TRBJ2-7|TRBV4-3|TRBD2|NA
CASSQDRLAGRSSYEQYF
TGCGCCAGCAGCCAAGATCGGCTAGCGGGGAGGTCTTCCTACGAGCAGTACTTC
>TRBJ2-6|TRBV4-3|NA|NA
CASSQDFAGMSGANVLTF
TGCGCCAGCAGCCAAGATTTTGCAGGGATGTCCGGGGCCAACGTCCTGACTTTC
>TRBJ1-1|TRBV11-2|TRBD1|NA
CASSLVGQGNTEAFF
TGTGCCAGCAGCTTAGTTGGACAGGGAAACACTGAAGCTTTCTTT
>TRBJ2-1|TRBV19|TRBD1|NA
CASSMRGTGYNEQFF
TGTGCCAGTAGTATGCGGGGGACAGGGTACAATGAGCAGTTCTTC
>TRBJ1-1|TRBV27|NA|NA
CASSLIRGGSTEAFF
TGTGCCAGCAGTTTAATCAGGGGTGGGAGCACTGAAGCTTTCTTT
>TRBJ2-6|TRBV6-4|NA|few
CASREEPAGANVLTF
TGTGCCAGCAGAGAGGAGCCGGCTGGGGCCAACGTCCTGACTTTC
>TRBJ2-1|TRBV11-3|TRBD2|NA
CASSLAGLAGGSSYNEQFF
TGTGCCAGCAGCCTCGCCGGCCTAGCGGGGGGGAGCTCCTACAATGAGCAGTTCTTC
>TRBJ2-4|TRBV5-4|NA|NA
CASSPEQALAKNIQYF
TGTGCCAGTTCCCCGGAGCAGGCCCTAGCCAAAAACATTCAGTACTTC
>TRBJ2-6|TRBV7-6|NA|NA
CASSLASGGPSGANVLTF
TGTGCCAGCAGCTTAGCGTCCGGGGGGCCCTCTGGGGCCAACGTCCTGACTTTC
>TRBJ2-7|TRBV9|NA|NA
CASSVEGLSYEQYF
TGTGCCAGCAGCGTGGAGGGCCTCTCCTACGAGCAGTACTTC
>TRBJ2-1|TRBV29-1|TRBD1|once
CSVDGTGNDSFDNEQFF
TGCAGCGTTGATGGGACAGGGAATGATTCCTTCGACAATGAGCAGTTCTTC
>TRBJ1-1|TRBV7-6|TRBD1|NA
CASSQRTGREAFF
TGCGCCAGCAGCCAGAGGACAGGGAGGGAAGCTTTCTTT
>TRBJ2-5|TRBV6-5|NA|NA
CASSYSGSGSQETQYF
TGTGCCAGCAGTTACTCGGGGTCAGGGTCACAAGAGACCCAGTACTTC